This T cell receptor beta chain was captured by sequencing in a study of response to subunit inactivated influenza vaccine. Points from the study as a whole: Every seasonal influenza vaccination brings in few new T cells, the authors suggested.

The CDR3 consists of 15 residues. V shed 1 base, J shed 5 bases, and the junction held 3 bases outside the gene matches. Per the germline V gene, CDR1 is MNHNS and CDR2 is SASEGT. In regard to this clonotype: Its target is not known.

TCRdb called the RT-PCR reads again in MiXCR, with one record for every CDR3 protein. The table records some 500,000 distinct CDR3 sequences, about 25% of them present only once. The chain is built from TRBV6-1 and TRBJ2-2, with 8 nucleotides matching TRBD1. This clonotype was sampled from a man aged 50 to 59 who received an inactivated influenza vaccine. The material was CD4+ T cells sorted from PBMCs, obtained roughly 5 days after vaccination. The CDR3 protein is CASSEVNRGTGELFF. Written as DNA, the CDR3 is TGTGCCAGCAGTGAAGTTAACAGGGGGACCGGGGAGCTGTTTTTT.